The rows below give T cell receptor beta chains drawn from one sample of a study of CD8 T cells in Susac syndrome. TCRdb itself ran the immunoSEQ multiplex PCR reads through MiXCR, one entry per CDR3 protein. The repertoire holds more than 20,000 distinct CDR3 sequences, with just under 95% as singletons. Sequenced: CD8+ T cells from PBMCs. Receptors originate from a human donor in good health. Both conserved end residues are part of each CDR3. The D gene is left open where the match is weak. Size is stated for part of the rows, as once, few or many counts, or as a class when the clone is expanded.

>.|TRBV5-6|.|TRBJ2-7
TGTGCCAGCAGCCCCGGGATAGCCTACGAGCAGTACTTC
CASSPGIAYEQYF
>.|TRBV27|TRBD1|TRBJ1-1
TGTGCCAGCAGTTGGACAGGGATTTCCACTGAAGCTTTCTTT
CASSWTGISTEAFF
>.|TRBV12-3/TRBV12-4|.|TRBJ1-1
TGTGCCAGCAGTTTAGCGCTAACGACCCTCACTGAAGCTTTCTTT
CASSLALTTLTEAFF
>.|TRBV7-8|.|TRBJ1-6
TGTGCCAGCAGCTTAAAACAGGGAAGTTCACCCCTCCACTTT
CASSLKQGSSPLHF
>.|TRBV20-1|.|TRBJ1-4
TGCAGTGCCATCGGGCCGGGGTATACAACGTCAACTAATGAAAAACTGTTTTTT
CSAIGPGYTTSTNEKLFF
>.|TRBV20-1|.|TRBJ1-1
TGCAGTGCTAACAGGGTTTGGGGCACTGAAGCTTTCTTT
CSANRVWGTEAFF
>.|TRBV2|TRBD1|TRBJ1-2
TGTGCCAGCAGTATCCCGGGACAGGGGGCTCTGGACTATGGCTACACCTTC
CASSIPGQGALDYGYTF
>.|TRBV29-1|.|TRBJ2-1
TGCAGCGTTGGGGGGGCCCTGAGCTCCTACAATGAGCAGTTCTTC
CSVGGALSSYNEQFF
>.|TRBV12-5|TRBD2|TRBJ2-7
TGTGCTAGTGGTTTGGTACGGGACCGAAGCGGGGAGGACCCCTACGAGCAGTACTTC
CASGLVRDRSGEDPYEQYF
>.|TRBV4-3|TRBD1|TRBJ2-7
TGCGCCAGCAGCCAAGATTGGACAGGGGCCTCCTACGAGCAGTACTTC
CASSQDWTGASYEQYF
>.|TRBV12-3/TRBV12-4|.|TRBJ1-5
TGTGCCAGCAGTCATACTGGGGCAGCCCAGCATTTT
CASSHTGAAQHF
>.|TRBV20-1|.|TRBJ1-2
TGCAGTGCTAGAGTCCCCCCAGGGCTTGGCTACACCTTC
CSARVPPGLGYTF
>.|TRBV6-6|.|TRBJ2-3
TGTGCCACCAGGAGGGACACAGATACGCAGTATTTT
CATRRDTDTQYF
>.|TRBV27|.|TRBJ2-1
TGTGCCAGCACCCCCACTGGGGGGTTCTACAATGAGCAGTTCTTC
CASTPTGGFYNEQFF
>.|TRBV24-1|TRBD1|TRBJ1-1
TGTGCCACCAGTGACTGGGACAGCTCTGAAGCTTTCTTT
CATSDWDSSEAFF
>.|TRBV6-1|.|TRBJ1-6
TGTGCCAGCAGTGATCCGGGAGACAATTCACCCCTCCACTTT
CASSDPGDNSPLHF
>.|TRBV2|TRBD1|TRBJ2-2
TGTGCCAGCAATTCACAGGGGGCGCGGACCGGGGAGCTGTTTTTT
CASNSQGARTGELFF
>.|TRBV7-8|.|TRBJ2-1
TGTGCCAGCAGCTTAGTCGTCCGAGAAGGAAAGTTCTTC
CASSLVVREGKFF
>once|TRBV3-1|.|TRBJ2-5
TGTGCCAGCAGCCCCCGGGGGGAGACCCAGTACTTC
CASSPRGETQYF
>.|TRBV11-2|TRBD2|TRBJ2-3
TGTGCCAGCAGCTCCACCAGCGGGGGAGTCACGAATACGCAGTATTTT
CASSSTSGGVTNTQYF
>.|TRBV7-2|TRBD2|TRBJ2-1
TGTGCCAGCAGCTATGGACTAGCGGGGGGCTACAATGAGCAGTTCTTC
CASSYGLAGGYNEQFF
>.|TRBV7-6|TRBD1|TRBJ1-3
TGTGCCAGCACGTTGTCAACAGGGACAGTCGGCTCTGGAAACACCATATATTTT
CASTLSTGTVGSGNTIYF
>.|TRBV6-5|.|TRBJ2-1
TGTGCCAGCAGTTGGGACAAGACCAAAGAGCAGTTCTTC
CASSWDKTKEQFF
>.|TRBV7-9|.|TRBJ2-7
TGTGCCAGCAGCCCTAGTAGGGACAAGACCTACGAGCAGTACTTC
CASSPSRDKTYEQYF
>.|TRBV2|TRBD2|TRBJ2-3
TGTGCCAGCAGGAATAGCGGGGGAGCCGGAGATACGCAGTATTTT
CASRNSGGAGDTQYF
>.|TRBV7-9|TRBD1|TRBJ2-1
TGTGCCAGCAGCTTCGCTGGACAGGGGAATGAGCAGTTCTTC
CASSFAGQGNEQFF
>.|TRBV20-1|TRBD2|TRBJ2-7
TGCAGTGCTAGGAGGGTGGCGGGGGGAAATGAGCAGTACTTC
CSARRVAGGNEQYF
>.|TRBV9|.|TRBJ1-4
TGTGCCAGCAGCGTAGAAGGAGGTGAAAAACTGTTTTTT
CASSVEGGEKLFF
>.|TRBV5-5|TRBD1|TRBJ2-2
TGTGCCAGCAGCTTGGGGGACAGGGCTACGTACACCGGGGAGCTGTTTTTT
CASSLGDRATYTGELFF
>.|TRBV12-5|.|TRBJ1-5
TGTGCTAGTGGATTGGTCGAGGTCGGTAATCAGCCCCAGCGTTTT
CASGLVEVGNQPQRF
>few|TRBV6-5|.|TRBJ2-1
TGTGCCAGCAGTTACTCGGACGGTTACAATGAGCAGTTCTTC
CASSYSDGYNEQFF
>.|TRBV27|.|TRBJ2-7
TGTGCCAGCAGTTTAACCACCCAGGCCAGCTCCTACGAGCAGTACTTC
CASSLTTQASSYEQYF
>.|TRBV13|TRBD1|TRBJ2-7
TGTGCCAGCAGTTACGGACAGGCCTCCAGAGCCGAGCAGTACTTC
CASSYGQASRAEQYF
>.|TRBV7-8|.|TRBJ2-3
TGTGCCAGCAGCTTAGCTACACTTAGGGGTACAGATACGCAGTATTTT
CASSLATLRGTDTQYF
>.|TRBV20-1|.|TRBJ2-7
TGCAGTGCTAGAGATGAACGATACGAGCAGTACTTC
CSARDERYEQYF
>.|TRBV10-1|.|TRBJ2-7
TGCGCCAGCAGTGAGGGTATCTACGAGCAGTACTTC
CASSEGIYEQYF
>.|TRBV25-1|TRBD1|TRBJ2-1
TGTGCCAGCAGTGATTACCGGGACAGGGGTTATAATGAGCAGTTCTTC
CASSDYRDRGYNEQFF
>.|TRBV7-9|.|TRBJ2-5
TGTGCCAGCAGCTTATTGTCTTCGGGGGAAGAGACCCAGTACTTC
CASSLLSSGEETQYF
>once|TRBV27|.|TRBJ2-2
TGTGCCAGCAGTTTTTCTCCCCGGATCACCACGAACACCGGGGAGCTGTTTTTT
CASSFSPRITTNTGELFF
>.|TRBV15|TRBD1|TRBJ2-1
TGTGCCACCAGCCAGACAGGGAGAAACAATGAGCAGTTCTTC
CATSQTGRNNEQFF
>.|TRBV11-2|.|TRBJ2-3
TGTGCCAGCAGCTTGCTACAGGGTGGGACAGATACGCAGTATTTT
CASSLLQGGTDTQYF
>.|TRBV7-9|TRBD1|TRBJ2-7
TGTGCCAGCAGAGCCCCGGGACAGGGGATCGAGCAGTACTTC
CASRAPGQGIEQYF
>.|TRBV3-1|.|TRBJ2-7
TGTGCCAGCAGCCAGGTGGTTGATGGACACGAGCAGTACTTC
CASSQVVDGHEQYF